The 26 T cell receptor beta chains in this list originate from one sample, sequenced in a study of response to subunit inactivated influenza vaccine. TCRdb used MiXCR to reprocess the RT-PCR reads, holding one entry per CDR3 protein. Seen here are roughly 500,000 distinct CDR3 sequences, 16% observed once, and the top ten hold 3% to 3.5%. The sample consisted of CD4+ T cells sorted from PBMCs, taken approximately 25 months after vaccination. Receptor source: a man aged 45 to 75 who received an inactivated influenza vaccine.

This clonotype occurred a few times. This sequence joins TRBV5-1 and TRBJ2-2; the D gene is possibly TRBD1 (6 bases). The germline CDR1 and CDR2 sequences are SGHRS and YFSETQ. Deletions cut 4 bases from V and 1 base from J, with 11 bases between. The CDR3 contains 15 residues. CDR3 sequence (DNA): TGCGCCAGCAGCACACAGACAGGGAACACCGGGGAGCTGTTTTTT. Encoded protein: CASSTQTGNTGELFF. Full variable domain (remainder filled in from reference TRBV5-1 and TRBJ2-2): KAGVTQTPRYLIKTRGQQVTLSCSPISGHRSVSWYQQTPGQGLQFLFEYFSETQRNKGNFPGRFSGRQFSNSRSEMNVSTLELGDSALYLCASSTQTGNTGELFFGEGSRLTVL.

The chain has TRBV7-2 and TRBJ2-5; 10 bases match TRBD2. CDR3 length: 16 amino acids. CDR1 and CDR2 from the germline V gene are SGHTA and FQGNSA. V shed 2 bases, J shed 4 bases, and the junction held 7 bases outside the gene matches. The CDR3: CASSLSGGAISETQYF. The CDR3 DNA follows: TGTGCCAGCAGCTTAAGCGGGGGGGCCATTTCAGAGACCCAGTACTTC.

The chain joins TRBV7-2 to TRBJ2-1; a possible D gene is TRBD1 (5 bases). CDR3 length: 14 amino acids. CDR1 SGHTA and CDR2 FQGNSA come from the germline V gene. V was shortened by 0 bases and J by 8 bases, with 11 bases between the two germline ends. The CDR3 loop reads CASSLASGMYEQFF. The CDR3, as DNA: TGTGCCAGCAGCTTAGCCTCAGGGATGTATGAGCAGTTCTTC.

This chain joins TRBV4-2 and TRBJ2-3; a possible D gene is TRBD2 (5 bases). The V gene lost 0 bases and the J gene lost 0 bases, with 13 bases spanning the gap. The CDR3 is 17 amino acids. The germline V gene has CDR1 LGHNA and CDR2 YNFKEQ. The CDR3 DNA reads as TGTGCCAGCAGCCAAGACCTCAGCGGCGATAGCACAGATACGCAGTATTTT. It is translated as CASSQDLSGDSTDTQYF.

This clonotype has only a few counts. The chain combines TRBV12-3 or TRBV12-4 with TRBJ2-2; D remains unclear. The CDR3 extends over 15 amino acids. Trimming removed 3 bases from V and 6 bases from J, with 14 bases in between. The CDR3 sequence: CASSLDGQVAGELFF. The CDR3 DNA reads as TGTGCCAGCAGTTTGGACGGCCAGGTCGCCGGGGAGCTGTTTTTT.

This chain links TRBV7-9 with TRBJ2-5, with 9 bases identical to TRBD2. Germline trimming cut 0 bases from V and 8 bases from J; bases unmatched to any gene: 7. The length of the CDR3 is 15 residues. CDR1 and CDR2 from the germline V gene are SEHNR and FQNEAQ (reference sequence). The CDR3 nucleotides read TGTGCCAGCAGCTTAGCTGGCGGGAGGGTGGTAACCCAGTACTTC. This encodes CASSLAGGRVVTQYF.

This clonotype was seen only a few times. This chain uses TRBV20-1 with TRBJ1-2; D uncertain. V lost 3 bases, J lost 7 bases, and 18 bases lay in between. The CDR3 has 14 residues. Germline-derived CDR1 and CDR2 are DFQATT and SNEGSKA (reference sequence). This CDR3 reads CSASPPEMRAGYTF. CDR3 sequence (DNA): TGCAGTGCTAGTCCCCCTGAGATGAGGGCTGGCTACACCTTC.

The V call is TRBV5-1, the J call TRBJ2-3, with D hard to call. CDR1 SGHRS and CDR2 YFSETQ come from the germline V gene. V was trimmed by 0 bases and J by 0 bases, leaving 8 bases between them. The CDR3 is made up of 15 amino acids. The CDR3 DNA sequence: TGCGCCAGCAGCTTGGAGGCGTCTAGCACAGATACGCAGTATTTT. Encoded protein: CASSLEASSTDTQYF.

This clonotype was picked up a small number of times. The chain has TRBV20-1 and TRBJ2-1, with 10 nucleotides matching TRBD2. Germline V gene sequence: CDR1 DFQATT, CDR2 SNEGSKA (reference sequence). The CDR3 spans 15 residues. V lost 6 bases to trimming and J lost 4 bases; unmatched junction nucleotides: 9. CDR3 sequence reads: CSAHASSGGYNEQFF. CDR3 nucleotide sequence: TGCAGTGCCCATGCTTCTAGCGGGGGTTACAATGAGCAGTTCTTC.

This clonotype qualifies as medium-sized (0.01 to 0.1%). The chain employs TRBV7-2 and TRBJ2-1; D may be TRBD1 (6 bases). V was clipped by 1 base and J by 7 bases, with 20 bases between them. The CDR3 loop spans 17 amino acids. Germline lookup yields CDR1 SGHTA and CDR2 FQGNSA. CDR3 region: CASSLGGTGSILNEQFF. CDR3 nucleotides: TGTGCCAGCAGCTTAGGGGGCACAGGGTCCATTTTAAATGAGCAGTTCTTC.

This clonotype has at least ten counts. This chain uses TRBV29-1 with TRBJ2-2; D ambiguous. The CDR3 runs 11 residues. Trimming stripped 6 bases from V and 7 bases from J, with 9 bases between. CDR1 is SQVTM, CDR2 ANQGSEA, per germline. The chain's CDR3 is CSVLRFGELFF. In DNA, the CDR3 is TGCAGCGTGCTCAGGTTCGGGGAGCTGTTTTTT.

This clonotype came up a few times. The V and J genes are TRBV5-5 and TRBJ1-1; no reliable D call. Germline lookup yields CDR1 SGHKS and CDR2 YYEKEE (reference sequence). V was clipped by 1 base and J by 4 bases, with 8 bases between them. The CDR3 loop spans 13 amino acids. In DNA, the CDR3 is TGTGCCAGCAGCTTGTCCTGGGTCACTGAAGCTTTCTTT. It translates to CASSLSWVTEAFF.

CDR3 residues: CAISLAGPAETQYF. The CDR3, as DNA: TGTGCCATCAGTCTAGCGGGGCCCGCGGAGACCCAGTACTTC. V is TRBV10-3 and J is TRBJ2-5, with 9 bases matching TRBD2. CDR1 is ENHRY and CDR2 is SYGVKD in the germline V gene. The CDR3 sequence is 14 residues long. Trimming took 5 bases from V and 5 from J; bases not matched to a gene: 6.

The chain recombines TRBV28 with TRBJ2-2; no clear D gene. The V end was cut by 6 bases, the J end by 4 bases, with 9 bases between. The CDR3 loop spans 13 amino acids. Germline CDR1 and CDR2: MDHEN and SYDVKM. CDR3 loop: CASRVGGTGELFF. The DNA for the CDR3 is TGTGCCAGCAGGGTCGGTGGCACCGGGGAGCTGTTTTTT.

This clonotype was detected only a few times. CDR3 sequence: CASSQGGPPPNGELFF. As DNA, the CDR3 is TGCGCCAGCAGCCAAGGCGGGCCCCCCCCGAACGGGGAGCTGTTTTTT. The rearrangement joins TRBV4-3 to TRBJ2-2; tentative D call: TRBD2 (5 bases). This CDR3 region has 16 residues. CDR1 and CDR2 (germline): LGHNA, YSLEER. V dropped 1 base and J dropped 7 bases, with 16 bases sitting between them.

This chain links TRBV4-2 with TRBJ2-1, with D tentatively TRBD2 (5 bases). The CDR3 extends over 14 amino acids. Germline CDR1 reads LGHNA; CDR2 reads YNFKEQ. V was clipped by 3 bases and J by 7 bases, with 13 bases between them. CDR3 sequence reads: CASSQGSPGNEQFF. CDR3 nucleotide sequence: TGTGCCAGCAGCCAGGGGTCCCCGGGGAATGAGCAGTTCTTC.

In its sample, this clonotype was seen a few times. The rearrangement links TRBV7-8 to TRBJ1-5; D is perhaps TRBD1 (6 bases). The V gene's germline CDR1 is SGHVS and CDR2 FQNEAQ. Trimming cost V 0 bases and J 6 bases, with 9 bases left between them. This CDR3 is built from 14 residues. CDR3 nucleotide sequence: TGTGCCAGCAGCTTAGCACAGGGTCGTCAGCCCCAGCATTTT. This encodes CASSLAQGRQPQHF.

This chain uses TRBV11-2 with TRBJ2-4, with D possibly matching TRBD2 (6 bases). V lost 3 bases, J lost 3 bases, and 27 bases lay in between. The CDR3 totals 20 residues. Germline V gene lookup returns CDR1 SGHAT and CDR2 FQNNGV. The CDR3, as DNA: TGTGCCAGCAGCTTTTGGACTTCACGGAGGGACCCAGTGTTCAAAAACATTCAGTACTTC. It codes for CASSFWTSRRDPVFKNIQYF.

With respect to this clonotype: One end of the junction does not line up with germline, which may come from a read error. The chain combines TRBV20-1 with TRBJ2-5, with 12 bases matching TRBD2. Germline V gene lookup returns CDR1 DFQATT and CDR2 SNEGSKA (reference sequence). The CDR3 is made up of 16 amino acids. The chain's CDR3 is CSARGSTSGSLETQYF. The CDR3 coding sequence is TGCAGTGCCAGAGGGTCGACTAGCGGGAGTCTAGAGACCCAGTACTTC.

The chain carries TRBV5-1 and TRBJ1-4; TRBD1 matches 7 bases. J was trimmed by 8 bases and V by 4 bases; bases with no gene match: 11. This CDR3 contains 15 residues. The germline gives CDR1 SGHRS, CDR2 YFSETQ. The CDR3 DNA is TGCGCCAGCAGCCCGCTTGGGGACAGAGGAGAAAAACTGTTTTTT. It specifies CASSPLGDRGEKLFF.

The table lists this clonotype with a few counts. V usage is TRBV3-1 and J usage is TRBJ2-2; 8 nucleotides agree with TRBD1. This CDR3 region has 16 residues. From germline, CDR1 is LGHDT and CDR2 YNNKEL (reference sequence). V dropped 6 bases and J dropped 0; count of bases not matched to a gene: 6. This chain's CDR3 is CASSLTGVANTGELFF. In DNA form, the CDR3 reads TGTGCCAGCAGTTTGACAGGGGTGGCGAACACCGGGGAGCTGTTTTTT.

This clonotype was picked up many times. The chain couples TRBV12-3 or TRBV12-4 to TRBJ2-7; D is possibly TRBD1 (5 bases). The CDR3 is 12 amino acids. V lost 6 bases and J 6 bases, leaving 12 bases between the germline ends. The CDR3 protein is CASSSRVGEQYF. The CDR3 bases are TGTGCCAGCAGCTCCAGGGTGGGCGAGCAGTACTTC.

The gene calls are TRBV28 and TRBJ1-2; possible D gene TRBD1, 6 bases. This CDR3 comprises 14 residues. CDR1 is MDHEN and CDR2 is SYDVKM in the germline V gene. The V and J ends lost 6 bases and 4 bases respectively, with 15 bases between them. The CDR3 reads CASRAQGSGYGYTF. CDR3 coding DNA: TGTGCCAGCAGAGCACAGGGTTCCGGCTATGGCTACACCTTC.

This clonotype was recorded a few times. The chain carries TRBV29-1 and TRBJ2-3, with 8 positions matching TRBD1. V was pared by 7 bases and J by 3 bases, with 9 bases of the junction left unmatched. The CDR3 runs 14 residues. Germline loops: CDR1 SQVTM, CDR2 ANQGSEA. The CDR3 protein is CSAGQGSGTDTQYF. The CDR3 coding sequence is TGCAGCGCCGGACAGGGATCGGGGACAGATACGCAGTATTTT.

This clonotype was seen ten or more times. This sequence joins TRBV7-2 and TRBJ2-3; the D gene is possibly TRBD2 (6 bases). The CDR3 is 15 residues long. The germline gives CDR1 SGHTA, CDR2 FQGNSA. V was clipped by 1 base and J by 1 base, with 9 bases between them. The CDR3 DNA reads TGTGCCAGCAGCTTAGAGGGCGGGGGCACAGATACGCAGTATTTT. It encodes CASSLEGGGTDTQYF.

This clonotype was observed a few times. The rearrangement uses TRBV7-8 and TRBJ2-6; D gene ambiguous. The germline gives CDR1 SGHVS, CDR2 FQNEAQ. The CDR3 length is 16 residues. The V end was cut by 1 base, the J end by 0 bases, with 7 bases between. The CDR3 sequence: CASSLGTISGANVLTF. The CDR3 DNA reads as TGTGCCAGCAGCTTAGGGACGATCTCTGGGGCCAACGTCCTGACTTTC.